This TCR beta chain came from a study of blood T cell repertoires in COVID-19. Study-wide background: The United States, Italy and Spain supplied acute and convalescent COVID-19 samples. The analysed material was cDNA or gDNA that came from T cells, B-cell-depleted T cells, or PBMCs.

Authors' analysis steps: For nucleated cells, counts were estimated from reference gene primer amplification. The table came from immunoSEQ multiplex PCR; TCRdb's copy has only in-frame clones and leaves some out. V and J calls and clone size are copied from that table; D and trimming were computed from the DNA. The sample lists 50,000 or so clones; about three quarters were seen once. This TCR was recovered from a human donor with active or convalescent COVID-19. The donor label of this sample is uncertain. Sequenced: peripheral blood.

The DNA of the CDR3 is TGTGCCAGCAGTTTCATGGGACTAGCGGACACCGGGGAGCTGTTTTTT. Translation gives CASSFMGLADTGELFF. The chain couples TRBV27 to TRBJ2-2; TRBD2 matches at 11 bases. This CDR3 spans 16 amino acids. Germline V CDR1 and CDR2: MNHEY, SMNVEV (reference sequence). The J segment lost 3 bases and the V segment lost 3 bases, leaving 3 bases of the junction unmatched.